Listed here are 29 T cell receptor beta chains from one sample, sequenced in a study of shared clonotypes between healthy human individuals. Sequencing was performed with immunoSEQ multiplex PCR; in TCRdb, only in-frame clones are kept and a portion is missing. The sample shows roughly 2.1 million clones, 93% of them seen only once. Naivety among CD8 cells was defined by CD45RO negativity and positive CCR7 selection, thereby excluding terminally differentiated effector memory CD45RA+ cells. Input material: naive CD8+ T cells from PBMCs. Receptor source: a man aged 18-30 years in good health. Some clones in this sample may be carry-over from other donors' samples.

CDR3 bases: TGTGCCAGCAGCGTAGGGTCAGATAACTATGGCTACACCTTC. The encoded protein is CASSVGSDNYGYTF. The chain employs TRBV9 and TRBJ1-2; D unresolved. The CDR3 has 14 residues. In germline, CDR1 is SGDLS, CDR2 YYNGEE. Trimming pared 0 bases from V and 1 base from J, leaving 7 bases between. Full variable domain (rest looked up from reference TRBV9 and TRBJ1-2): DSGVTQTPKHLITATGQRVTLRCSPRSGDLSVYWYQQSLDQGLQFLIQYYNGEERAKGNILERFSAQQFPDLHSELNLSSLELGDSALYFCASSVGSDNYGYTFGSGTRLTVV.

The chain combines TRBV5-1 with TRBJ1-5, with D hard to call. Germline V gives CDR1 SGHRS, CDR2 YFSETQ. This CDR3 has 15 residues. The V and J ends lost 0 bases and 6 bases respectively, with 13 bases between them. The chain's CDR3 is CASSLVPAAGQPQHF. Written as DNA, the CDR3 is TGCGCCAGCAGCTTGGTTCCAGCTGCAGGTCAGCCCCAGCATTTT.

The chain couples TRBV10-3 to TRBJ2-1; TRBD2 matches at 10 bases. V dropped 4 bases and J dropped 0; count of bases not matched to a gene: 9. The CDR3 covers 18 residues. CDR1 is ENHRY and CDR2 is SYGVKD in the germline V gene. The CDR3 sequence: CAISGGLAPQSSYNEQFF. The CDR3 coding sequence is TGTGCCATCAGTGGGGGACTAGCGCCCCAGAGCTCCTACAATGAGCAGTTCTTC.

This sequence joins TRBV5-8 and TRBJ2-6; 8 positions agree with TRBD1. Germline CDR1 and CDR2: SGHTS and YDEGEE. V lost 4 bases, J lost 4 bases, and 7 bases stayed unmatched. The CDR3 is 16 residues long. CDR3 amino acids: CASSMTGVVGANVLTF. The CDR3 DNA is TGTGCCAGCAGCATGACAGGGGTAGTAGGGGCCAACGTCCTGACTTTC.

This rearrangement joins TRBV5-4 to TRBJ2-7; D is perhaps TRBD1 or TRBD2 (5 bases each). The germline gives CDR1 SGHNT, CDR2 YYREEE (reference sequence). V gave up 5 bases and J gave up 2 bases, with 14 bases separating them. The CDR3 totals 14 residues. As DNA, the CDR3 is TGTGCCAGCAGTCGGGACCAAAATCCCTACGAGCAGTACTTC. It codes for CASSRDQNPYEQYF.

This clone was counted a single time. V and J are TRBV7-8 and TRBJ2-7; the D gene is possibly TRBD1 (7 bases). CDR1 is SGHVS, CDR2 FQNEAQ, per germline. V was cut by 5 bases and J by 6 bases, with 17 bases left in between. This CDR3 region has 14 residues. DNA for the CDR3: TGTGCCAGCAGCGCGGGGACAGTCCGGGGCGAGCAGTACTTC. Amino acid sequence: CASSAGTVRGEQYF.

This chain joins TRBV6-1 and TRBJ2-5, with TRBD2 as a possible D gene (5 bases). Germline CDR1 reads MNHNS; CDR2 reads SASEGT. V was cut by 4 bases and J by 1 base, with 10 bases left in between. The length of the CDR3 is 14 residues. CDR3 amino acids: CASSGRLRQETQYF. CDR3 in DNA: TGTGCCAGCAGTGGGAGACTACGCCAAGAGACCCAGTACTTC.

The V and J genes are TRBV13 and TRBJ1-1, with D possibly matching TRBD1 (5 bases). V dropped 1 base and J dropped 0 bases, with 12 bases sitting between them. Germline V gives CDR1 PRHDT, CDR2 FYEKMQ (reference sequence). The CDR3 covers 16 residues. In nucleotides, the CDR3 is TGTGCCAGCAGCTTAGAGGGGCCCGGGTTGAACACTGAAGCTTTCTTT. Encoded protein: CASSLEGPGLNTEAFF.

This chain links TRBV5-1 with TRBJ1-2, with TRBD1 identical over 7 bases. V shed 0 bases, J shed 3 bases, and the junction held 8 bases outside the gene matches. The CDR3 contains 16 residues. CDR1 is SGHRS and CDR2 is YFSETQ in the germline V gene. CDR3 DNA sequence: TGCGCCAGCAGCTTGGAAGAGGGGGCGGCTCACTATGGCTACACCTTC. Translation gives CASSLEEGAAHYGYTF.

This chain uses TRBV28 with TRBJ2-7; 10 positions agree with TRBD1. This CDR3 is built from 21 residues. Germline lookup yields CDR1 MDHEN and CDR2 SYDVKM. Trimming at V came to 3 bases and at J to 5 bases, leaving 25 bases not matched to a gene. The CDR3 here is CASSFPSLIDLGTGVRNEQYF. CDR3 sequence (DNA): TGTGCCAGCAGTTTCCCGAGCCTAATCGACCTCGGGACAGGGGTTAGAAACGAGCAGTACTTC. Looking up the rest from reference TRBV28 and TRBJ2-7 gives the full variable domain: DVKVTQSSRYLVKRTGEKVFLECVQDMDHENMFWYRQDPGLGLRLIYFSYDVKMKEKGDIPEGYSVSREKKERFSLILESASTNQTSMYLCASSFPSLIDLGTGVRNEQYFGPGTRLTVT.

The rearrangement links TRBV7-2 to TRBJ1-2; D is perhaps TRBD1 (6 bases). CDR3 size: 15 residues. The ends were cut back, 1 base at V and 4 bases at J, with 13 bases in the middle. Germline CDR1 reads SGHTA; CDR2 reads FQGNSA. CDR3 DNA sequence: TGTGCCAGCAGCTTAGAGAGAGGGGGAGGCTATGGCTACACCTTC. Its translation is CASSLERGGGYGYTF.

This clone was seen many times. The chain is built from TRBV15 and TRBJ1-6; D is undetermined. Germline lookup yields CDR1 LNHNV and CDR2 YYDKDF (reference sequence). The CDR3 totals 14 residues. V was pared by 0 bases and J by 7 bases, with 7 bases between. DNA for the CDR3: TGTGCCACCAGCAGAGATTTGACCAATTCACCCCTCCACTTT. Amino acid sequence: CATSRDLTNSPLHF.

Only one count was recorded for this clone. The V call is TRBV4-3, the J call TRBJ2-7; perhaps D is TRBD1 or TRBD2 (7 bases each). Between the trimmed V and J ends, which lost 2 bases and 6 bases, there was a span of 26 bases. This CDR3 contains 18 residues. The germline gives CDR1 LGHNA, CDR2 YSLEER. CDR3 coding DNA: TGCGCCAGCAGCCAAACCCCCTGGCAGGGGGAGGGCCCGGGCGAGCAGTACTTC. Its protein is CASSQTPWQGEGPGEQYF.

This clone was observed a single time. The chain employs TRBV9 and TRBJ2-3; TRBD2 matches at 10 bases. Germline CDR1 reads SGDLS; CDR2 reads YYNGEE. This CDR3 is 17 amino acids long. The ends lost 2 bases at V and 5 bases at J; junction bases unmatched: 11. CDR3 sequence (DNA): TGTGCCAGCAGCGTTTTCTCGATAGCGGGAGGTGAAGATACGCAGTATTTT. Translated: CASSVFSIAGGEDTQYF.

The DNA of the CDR3 is TGTGCCAGCAGTATACAGGGGCTCCAGCCCCAGCATTTT. Translation gives CASSIQGLQPQHF. This chain connects TRBV6-6 to TRBJ1-5; 7 bases map to TRBD1. The CDR3 consists of 13 residues. CDR1 and CDR2 (germline): MNHNY, SVGAGI (reference sequence). Germline trimming cut 5 bases from V and 7 bases from J; bases unmatched to any gene: 5.

CDR3 in DNA: TGTGCCAGCAGTTTACGGGGGAAGAGCTCTGGAAACACCATATATTTT. Its protein is CASSLRGKSSGNTIYF. This chain joins TRBV28 and TRBJ1-3; a possible D gene is TRBD1 (5 bases). V was trimmed by 2 bases and J by 0 bases, leaving 11 bases between them. Per the germline V gene, CDR1 is MDHEN and CDR2 is SYDVKM. The CDR3 loop spans 16 amino acids.

This clone was counted once. The chain couples TRBV27 to TRBJ2-7, with TRBD2 matching 10 bases. The germline CDR1 and CDR2 sequences are MNHEY and SMNVEV (reference sequence). The CDR3 spans 15 residues. V gave up 8 bases and J gave up 0 bases; unmatched junction bases: 7. CDR3 DNA: TGTGCCAGCCAACCTAGACTAGCGGGCTCCTACGAGCAGTACTTC. It is translated as CASQPRLAGSYEQYF.

The CDR3 DNA reads as TGCGCCAGCAGCCGAATACAGGGGGCGTCCTACGAGCAGTACTTC. This sequence encodes CASSRIQGASYEQYF. The V gene is TRBV4-1, the J gene TRBJ2-7; 9 bases line up with TRBD1. V gave up 4 bases and J gave up 1 base; unmatched junction bases: 5. Germline V lookup: CDR1 MGHRA, CDR2 YSYEKL. The CDR3 loop spans 15 amino acids.

The chain links TRBV19 to TRBJ2-7; 10 bases are shared with TRBD2. This CDR3 contains 13 residues. V lost 6 bases, J lost 2 bases, and 1 base stayed unmatched. Germline V gives CDR1 LNHDA, CDR2 SQIVND (reference sequence). CDR3 nucleotide sequence: TGTGCCAGTAGACTAGCGGGAACCTACGAGCAGTACTTC. This gives the protein CASRLAGTYEQYF.

This clone was seen just once. This chain joins TRBV28 and TRBJ2-1; no clear D. The CDR3 covers 14 residues. Per the germline V gene, CDR1 is MDHEN and CDR2 is SYDVKM. V dropped 7 bases and J dropped 11 bases, with 21 bases sitting between them. The CDR3: CASTRRVGTGQQFF. The CDR3 nucleotides are TGTGCCAGCACTAGACGGGTTGGAACGGGCCAGCAGTTCTTC.

In DNA, the CDR3 is TGTGCCAGCAGCGTGATGGGACAGGGAGGGTCCAATGAGCAGTTCTTC. Its protein is CASSVMGQGGSNEQFF. This chain uses TRBV9 with TRBJ2-1; 9 positions agree with TRBD1. The CDR3 runs 16 residues. CDR1 and CDR2 from the germline V gene are SGDLS and YYNGEE. V trimming: 2 bases; J trimming: 6 bases; junction bases outside the gene matches: 9. Looking up the rest from reference TRBV9 and TRBJ2-1 gives the full variable domain: DSGVTQTPKHLITATGQRVTLRCSPRSGDLSVYWYQQSLDQGLQFLIQYYNGEERAKGNILERFSAQQFPDLHSELNLSSLELGDSALYFCASSVMGQGGSNEQFFGPGTRLTVL.

The chain joins TRBV11-3 to TRBJ2-7, with unresolved D. Looked up from germline, CDR1 is SGHNT and CDR2 is YENEEA. V lost 5 bases, J lost 8 bases, and 16 bases lay in between. This CDR3 comprises 13 residues. CDR3 region: CASSPPDGLQQYF. The CDR3 bases are TGTGCCAGCAGCCCCCCGGACGGTCTTCAGCAGTACTTC. The variable domain in full, with the rest retrieved from reference TRBV11-3 and TRBJ2-7, is EAGVVQSPRYKIIEKKQPVAFWCNPISGHNTLYWYLQNLGQGPELLIRYENEEAVDDSQLPKDRFSAERLKGVDSTLKIQPAELGDSAVYLCASSPPDGLQQYFGPGTRLTVT.

CDR3 residues: CASSEYIGAYEQYF. DNA of the CDR3: TGTGCCAGCAGTGAATATATTGGGGCCTACGAGCAGTACTTC. The genes are TRBV6-1 and TRBJ2-7; D gene ambiguous. The V end was cut by 2 bases, the J end by 2 bases, with 10 bases between. The CDR3 contains 14 residues. Germline loops: CDR1 MNHNS, CDR2 SASEGT.

The chain recombines TRBV7-6 with TRBJ2-1; no firm D call. The CDR3 totals 11 residues. V was clipped by 7 bases and J by 5 bases, with 6 bases between them. Per germline, CDR1 SGHVS and CDR2 FNYEAQ. The CDR3 bases are TGTGCCAGCACTTTTAACAATGAGCAGTTCTTC. Amino acids: CASTFNNEQFF.

The chain links TRBV5-1 to TRBJ1-1; the D is unclear. Germline V CDR1 and CDR2: SGHRS, YFSETQ. V lost 2 bases to trimming and J lost 1 base, with 15 bases between them. CDR3 length equals 16 residues. CDR3 coding DNA: TGCGCCAGCAGCTTCGCCGCTATGGCGGGGAACACTGAAGCTTTCTTT. Protein product: CASSFAAMAGNTEAFF.

V gene TRBV18 combines with J gene TRBJ2-7, with TRBD1 matching 9 bases. The CDR3 runs 15 residues. The J segment lost 4 bases and the V segment lost 2 bases, leaving 6 bases of the junction unmatched. Germline CDR1 is KGHSH and CDR2 is LQKENI. This chain's CDR3 is CASSPSQGARYEQYF. CDR3 bases: TGTGCCAGCTCACCATCACAGGGGGCAAGGTACGAGCAGTACTTC.

V usage is TRBV28 and J usage is TRBJ2-5; D is undetermined. The CDR3 length is 11 residues. The ends were cut back, 6 bases at V and 7 bases at J, with 9 bases in the middle. Germline values: CDR1 MDHEN, CDR2 SYDVKM. CDR3 nucleotides: TGTGCCAGCAGGTCCAGCGCGACCCAGTACTTC. Residues: CASRSSATQYF.

The chain combines TRBV11-2 with TRBJ1-3; 9 positions match TRBD1. The CDR3 totals 19 residues. Germline CDR1 SGHAT, CDR2 FQNNGV. V shed 3 bases and J 0 bases; nucleotides not matched to a gene: 12. This CDR3 is CASSFPGQGPYPSGNTIYF. For the CDR3, the DNA is TGTGCCAGCAGCTTCCCGGGACAGGGACCCTACCCCTCTGGAAACACCATATATTTT.

The rearrangement links TRBV10-3 to TRBJ2-2, with TRBD1 as a possible D gene (6 bases). Germline-derived CDR1 and CDR2 are ENHRY and SYGVKD. Trimming pared 10 bases from V and 6 bases from J, leaving 12 bases between. The CDR3 is 12 residues long. CDR3 residues: CATGQSAGELFF. CDR3 coding DNA: TGTGCCACCGGACAGTCCGCCGGGGAGCTGTTTTTT.